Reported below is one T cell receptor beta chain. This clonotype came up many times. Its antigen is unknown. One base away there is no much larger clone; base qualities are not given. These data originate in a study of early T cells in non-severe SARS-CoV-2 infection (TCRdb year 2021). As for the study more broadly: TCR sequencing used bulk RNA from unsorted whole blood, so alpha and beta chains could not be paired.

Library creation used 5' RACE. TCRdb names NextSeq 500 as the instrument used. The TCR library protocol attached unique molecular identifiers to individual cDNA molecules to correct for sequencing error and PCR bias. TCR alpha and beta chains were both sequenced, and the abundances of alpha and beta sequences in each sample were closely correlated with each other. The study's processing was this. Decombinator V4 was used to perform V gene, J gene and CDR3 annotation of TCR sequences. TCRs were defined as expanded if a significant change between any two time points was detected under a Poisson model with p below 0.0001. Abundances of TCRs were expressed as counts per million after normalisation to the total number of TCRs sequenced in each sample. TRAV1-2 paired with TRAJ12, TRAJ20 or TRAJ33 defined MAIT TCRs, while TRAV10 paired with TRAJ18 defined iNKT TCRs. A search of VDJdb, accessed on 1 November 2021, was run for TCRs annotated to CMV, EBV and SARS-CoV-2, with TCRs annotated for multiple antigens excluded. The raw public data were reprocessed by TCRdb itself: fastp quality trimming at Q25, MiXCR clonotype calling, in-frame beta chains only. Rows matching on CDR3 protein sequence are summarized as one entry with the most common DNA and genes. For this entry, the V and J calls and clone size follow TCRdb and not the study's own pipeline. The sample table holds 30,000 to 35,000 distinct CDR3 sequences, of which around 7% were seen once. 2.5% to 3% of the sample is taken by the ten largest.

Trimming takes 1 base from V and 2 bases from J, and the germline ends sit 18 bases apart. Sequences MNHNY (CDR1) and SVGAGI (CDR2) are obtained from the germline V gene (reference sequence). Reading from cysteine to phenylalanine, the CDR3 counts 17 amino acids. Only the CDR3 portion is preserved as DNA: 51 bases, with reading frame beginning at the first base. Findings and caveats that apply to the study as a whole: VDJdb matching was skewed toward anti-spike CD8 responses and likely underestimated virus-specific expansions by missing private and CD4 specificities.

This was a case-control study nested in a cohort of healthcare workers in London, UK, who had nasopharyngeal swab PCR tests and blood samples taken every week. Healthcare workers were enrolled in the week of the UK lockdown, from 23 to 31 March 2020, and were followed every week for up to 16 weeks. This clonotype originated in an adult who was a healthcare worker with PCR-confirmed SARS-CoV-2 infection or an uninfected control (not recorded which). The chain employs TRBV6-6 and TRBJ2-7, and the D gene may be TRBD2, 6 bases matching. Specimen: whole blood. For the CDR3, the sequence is CASSYYSGGGIAYEQYF. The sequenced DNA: TGTGCCAGCAGTTACTACTCGGGCGGCGGGATCGCCTACGAGCAGTACTTC.